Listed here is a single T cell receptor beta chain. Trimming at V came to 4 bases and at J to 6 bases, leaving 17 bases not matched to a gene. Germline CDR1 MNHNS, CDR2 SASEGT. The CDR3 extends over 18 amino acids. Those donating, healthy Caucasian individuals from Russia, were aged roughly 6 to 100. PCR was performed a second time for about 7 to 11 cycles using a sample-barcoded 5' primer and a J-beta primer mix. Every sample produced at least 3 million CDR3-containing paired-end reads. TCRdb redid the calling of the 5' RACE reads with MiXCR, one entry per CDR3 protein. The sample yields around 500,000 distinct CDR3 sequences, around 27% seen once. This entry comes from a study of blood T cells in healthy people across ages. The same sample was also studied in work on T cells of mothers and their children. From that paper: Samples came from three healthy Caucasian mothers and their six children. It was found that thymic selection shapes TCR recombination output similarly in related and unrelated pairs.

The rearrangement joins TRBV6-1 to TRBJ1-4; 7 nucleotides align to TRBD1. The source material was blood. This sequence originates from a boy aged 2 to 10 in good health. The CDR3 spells CASSGQGFFAGVDEKLFF. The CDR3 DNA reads TGTGCCAGCAGTGGACAGGGTTTTTTCGCTGGGGTGGATGAAAAACTGTTTTTT.